The present TCR beta chain was sequenced within a study of Ad26.COV2.S vaccination and SARS-CoV-2 variants. Repertoires were generated with immunoSEQ multiplex PCR, while TCRdb's copy carries only in-frame clones and drops some. The sample contains over 130,000 clones, around 86% of which appear only once. Study-level points and caveats: After vaccination, reports described spike-specific CD8+ and CD4+ T cell responses as showing substantial breadth. Placebo and vaccine recipients had non-spike TCR breadth that was similar.

The CDR3 loop spans 14 amino acids. Trimming removed 0 bases from V and 3 bases from J, with 9 bases in between. From germline, CDR1 is SGHNT and CDR2 YYREEE (reference sequence). Regarding this clone: No antigen is known for it.

The chain links TRBV5-4 to TRBJ1-1; D may be TRBD1 (6 bases). The clonotype was recovered from a human donor who had recovered from COVID-19. The specimen comprised peripheral blood, sampled after recovery from COVID-19. The CDR3 reads CASSLGPGDTEAFF. The CDR3 coding sequence is TGTGCCAGCAGCTTGGGGCCAGGGGACACTGAAGCTTTCTTT.